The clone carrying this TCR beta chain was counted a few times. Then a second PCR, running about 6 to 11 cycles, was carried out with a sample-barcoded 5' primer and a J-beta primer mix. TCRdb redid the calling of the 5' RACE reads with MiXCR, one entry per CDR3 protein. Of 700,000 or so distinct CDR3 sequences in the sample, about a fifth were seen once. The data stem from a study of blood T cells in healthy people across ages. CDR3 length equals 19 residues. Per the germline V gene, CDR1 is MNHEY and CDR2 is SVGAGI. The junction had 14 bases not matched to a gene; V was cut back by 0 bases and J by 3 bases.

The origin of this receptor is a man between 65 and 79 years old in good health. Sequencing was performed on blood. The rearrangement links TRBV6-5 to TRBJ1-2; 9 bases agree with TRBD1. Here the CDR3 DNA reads TGTGCCAGCAGTTACTCAAAAAGATATCCCGGGACAGGGTACTATGGCTACACCTTC. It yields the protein CASSYSKRYPGTGYYGYTF.